This T cell receptor (beta chain) was sequenced for a study of CD8+ T cells in alopecia areata. This CDR3 contains 13 residues. Germline CDR1 and CDR2: SGHRS and YFSETQ. After isolation, RNA underwent reverse transcription to generate cDNA as the sequencing template. Some clones are missing from TCRdb's copy, which holds only in-frame ones; the method was immunoSEQ multiplex PCR. In the table there are 250,000 or so clones, 67% of which are singletons. V is TRBV5-1 and J is TRBJ2-7, with D possibly being TRBD1 (6 bases). This specimen was CD4+ T cells sorted from blood, taken at week 0. The sequence derives from a human donor with alopecia areata. This chain's CDR3 is CASTGTQTYEQYF. The CDR3 region has the DNA TGCGCATCGACCGGGACACAGACCTACGAGCAGTACTTC.